This T cell receptor beta chain emerged from a study of blood T cell repertoires in COVID-19. Trimming removed 0 bases from V and 4 bases from J, with 9 bases in between. Germline V gene lookup returns CDR1 MGHRA and CDR2 YSYEKL. The CDR3 loop spans 15 amino acids. Libraries were prepared by immunoSEQ multiplex PCR; TCRdb keeps only in-frame clonotypes and omits some of them. The data show under 450,000 clones, under 85% seen once. The participants were between about 18 and 90 years old and came from under 25 US areas. The clonotype comes from a woman in her forties or fifties who had recovered from COVID-19. The genes are TRBV4-1 and TRBJ1-4; D is unresolved. Input material: PBMCs or T cells enriched from blood (not recorded which). The CDR3 nucleotides are TGCGCCAGCAGCCAAGATGGAGGGTTTAATGAAAAACTGTTTTTT. It specifies CASSQDGGFNEKLFF.